These 21 T cell receptor beta chains originate from one sample sequenced in a study of Ad26.COV2.S vaccination and SARS-CoV-2 variants. The method was immunoSEQ multiplex PCR; TCRdb's version includes in-frame clones alone and lacks a portion of them. This sample has 300,000 to 400,000 clones, with approximately 84% found just once. The sample's treatment: 15 to 20 received Ad26.COV2.S at low or high dose, single or two shots; roughly 5 received placebo; per-sample allocation not given. Sampling was done on day 63 after the first vaccine or placebo injection. The sequencing used peripheral blood, collected in a trial of Ad26.COV2.S vaccine versus placebo. Source of these receptors: a person aged 18-60 years who received the Ad26.COV2.S COVID-19 vaccine or a placebo.

The chain uses TRBV2 and TRBJ2-5, with D possibly being TRBD1 (5 bases). This CDR3 comprises 13 residues. CDR1 SNHLY and CDR2 FYNNEI come from the germline V gene. Trimming pared 3 bases from V and 1 base from J, leaving 6 bases between. The CDR3 reads CASSEGRQETQYF. The CDR3, as DNA: TGTGCCAGCAGTGAGGGGCGCCAAGAGACCCAGTACTTC. Combining the CDR3 with reference TRBV2 and TRBJ2-5 gives the whole variable domain EPEVTQTPSHQVTQMGQEVILRCVPISNHLYFYWYRQILGQKVEFLVSFYNNEISEKSEIFDDQFSVERPDGSNFTLKIRSTKLEDSAMYFCASSEGRQETQYFGPGTRLLVL.

For the CDR3, the DNA is TGTGCCAGTAGTAAGGGGACAGGGGAAGGGGCGAACACTGAAGCTTTCTTT. Residues: CASSKGTGEGANTEAFF. The chain employs TRBV19 and TRBJ1-1; 10 nucleotides line up with TRBD1. The CDR3 loop spans 17 amino acids. The ends lost 4 bases at V and 1 base at J; junction bases unmatched: 9. Germline-derived CDR1 and CDR2 are LNHDA and SQIVND (reference sequence). Full variable domain (remainder filled in from reference TRBV19 and TRBJ1-1): DGGITQSPKYLFRKEGQNVTLSCEQNLNHDAMYWYRQDPGQGLRLIYYSQIVNDFQKGDIAEGYSVSREKKESFPLTVTSAQKNPTAFYLCASSKGTGEGANTEAFFGQGTRLTVV.

The rearrangement links TRBV19 to TRBJ2-7; D possibly corresponds to TRBD2 (6 bases). Trimming removed 3 bases from V and 6 bases from J, with 15 bases in between. This CDR3 region has 14 residues. Germline-derived CDR1 and CDR2 are LNHDA and SQIVND (reference sequence). The CDR3, as DNA: TGTGCCAGTAGTATGGGAGCGGACTACTCCGAGCAGTACTTC. As protein: CASSMGADYSEQYF.

V usage is TRBV7-9 and J usage is TRBJ2-1; 14 positions agree with TRBD2. Germline V gene sequence: CDR1 SEHNR, CDR2 FQNEAQ (reference sequence). The CDR3 runs 15 residues. Trimming removed 5 bases from V and 8 bases from J; junction bases left unmatched: 5. The CDR3 loop is CASSRLAGGSHEQFF. The CDR3 DNA reads TGTGCCAGCAGCAGACTAGCGGGAGGGTCTCATGAGCAGTTCTTC.

V gene TRBV15 combines with J gene TRBJ1-1; D may be TRBD1 (5 bases). Germline-derived CDR1 and CDR2 are LNHNV and YYDKDF (reference sequence). V shed 5 bases and J shed 5 bases, with 18 bases lying between them. CDR3 size: 15 residues. The CDR3 sequence is CATSPVSGPGTEAFF. The CDR3 bases are TGTGCCACCAGCCCCGTATCAGGGCCCGGGACTGAAGCTTTCTTT.

This chain connects TRBV5-1 to TRBJ1-1, with 10 positions matching TRBD1. Germline CDR1 is SGHRS and CDR2 is YFSETQ. The CDR3 length is 15 residues. The trim removed 4 bases at V and 8 bases at J, leaving 11 bases unmatched. DNA of the CDR3: TGCGCCAGCAGCAAATCGACAGGGGGCCCCCCCGAAGCTTTCTTT. Amino acid sequence: CASSKSTGGPPEAFF.

The genes are TRBV28 and TRBJ2-7; possibly TRBD2 for D (6 bases). The CDR3 contains 13 residues. V was clipped by 6 bases and J by 4 bases, with 13 bases between them. Germline V lookup: CDR1 MDHEN, CDR2 SYDVKM. CDR3 protein: CASREGRGYEQYF. CDR3 in DNA: TGTGCCAGCAGGGAGGGCCGTGGATACGAGCAGTACTTC.

The genes are TRBV5-1 and TRBJ2-1, with a tentative D call TRBD2 (6 bases). The CDR3 is 11 amino acids. Germline V gene sequence: CDR1 SGHRS, CDR2 YFSETQ. V lost 3 bases to trimming and J lost 13 bases, with 11 bases between them. For the CDR3, the DNA is TGCGCCAGCAGCTCGGGACTTATCCAGTTCTTC. This translates into CASSSGLIQFF.

V gene TRBV16 combines with J gene TRBJ1-5; D gene uncertain. CDR3 length: 15 amino acids. The germline V and J ends were trimmed by 0 bases and 5 bases, with 11 bases remaining between them. CDR1 and CDR2 from the germline V gene are KGHSY and FQNENV. CDR3 residues: CASSQSRERDQPQHF. The CDR3 DNA reads TGTGCCAGCAGCCAATCGCGGGAACGGGATCAGCCCCAGCATTTT.

V gene TRBV6-4 combines with J gene TRBJ1-5; D remains ambiguous. V lost 6 bases, J lost 3 bases, and 9 bases lay in between. Germline CDR1 and CDR2: MRHNA and SNTAGT. The CDR3 runs to 13 residues. The CDR3 region has the DNA TGTGCCAGCAGCGACGGGGTCAATCAGCCCCAGCATTTT. Translated: CASSDGVNQPQHF.

This clone occurred a few times. The chain combines TRBV9 with TRBJ1-1; no clear D gene. The CDR3 totals 15 residues. The V end lost 3 bases, the J end lost 1 base, and 13 bases lay between the germline ends. The germline CDR1 and CDR2 sequences are SGDLS and YYNGEE. The CDR3 coding sequence is TGTGCCAGCAGCGCTTGGGGTCAGCCGAACACTGAAGCTTTCTTT. It specifies CASSAWGQPNTEAFF.

Only one count was recorded for this clone. This sequence joins TRBV2 and TRBJ2-1; D remains unclear. The CDR3 is 15 amino acids. Looked up from germline, CDR1 is SNHLY and CDR2 is FYNNEI. Trimming removed 0 bases from V and 5 bases from J, with 11 bases in between. The DNA for the CDR3 is TGTGCCAGCAGTGAAGCGCTTCTTGGAGACAATGAGCAGTTCTTC. This gives the protein CASSEALLGDNEQFF.

The chain recombines TRBV6-6 with TRBJ2-5, with D perhaps TRBD2 (6 bases). This CDR3 has 15 residues. Germline CDR1 is MNHNY and CDR2 is SVGAGI (reference sequence). Trimming took 6 bases from V and 0 from J, leaving 14 bases between them. The CDR3 DNA follows: TGTGCCAGCAGCACTGACCTAGCGCACCAAGAGACCCAGTACTTC. It translates to CASSTDLAHQETQYF.

The genes are TRBV24-1 and TRBJ2-7; 10 bases map to TRBD1. Trimming at V came to 7 bases and at J to 8 bases, leaving 16 bases not matched to a gene. CDR1 and CDR2 from the germline V gene are KGHDR and SFDVKD. CDR3 length: 16 residues. The CDR3 here is CATSPGRGDRGVKQYF. The CDR3 DNA reads TGTGCCACCAGCCCAGGGCGAGGGGACAGGGGTGTAAAGCAGTACTTC.

This clone was found a few times. The chain joins TRBV20-1 to TRBJ1-2, with a possible D match to TRBD1 (5 bases). The CDR3 is made up of 13 amino acids. V was clipped by 3 bases and J by 4 bases, with 12 bases between them. Germline CDR1 reads DFQATT; CDR2 reads SNEGSKA (reference sequence). Here the CDR3 reads CSASLAGSYGYTF. The CDR3 DNA sequence: TGCAGTGCTAGTCTTGCAGGGTCCTATGGCTACACCTTC.

The V call is TRBV3-1 (or the pseudogene TRBV3-2), the J call TRBJ2-2; 8 bases map to TRBD2. V gave up 1 base and J gave up 5 bases; unmatched junction bases: 3. This CDR3 comprises 15 residues. Germline CDR1 LGHDT, CDR2 YNNKEL (reference sequence). CDR3 sequence reads: CASSQVSGKTGELFF. The DNA of the CDR3 is TGTGCCAGCAGCCAAGTTAGCGGGAAGACCGGGGAGCTGTTTTTT.

The chain employs TRBV9 and TRBJ2-5; TRBD1 agrees at 10 bases. The CDR3 totals 16 residues. Germline V gene lookup returns CDR1 SGDLS and CDR2 YYNGEE. V lost 3 bases to trimming and J lost 4 bases; unmatched junction nucleotides: 9. CDR3 DNA sequence: TGTGCCAGCAGCGCTATGACAGGGGGCGTCGGAGAGACCCAGTACTTC. Residues: CASSAMTGGVGETQYF.

This chain connects TRBV6-5 to TRBJ1-6; D possibly corresponds to TRBD1 (5 bases). This CDR3 is built from 14 residues. The V and J ends lost 0 bases and 11 bases respectively, with 11 bases between them. Per germline, CDR1 MNHEY and CDR2 SVGAGI. In DNA, the CDR3 is TGTGCCAGCAGTTACTCACGGGGGATTCCACCCCTCCACTTT. Its protein product is CASSYSRGIPPLHF.

This chain links TRBV10-3 with TRBJ2-3, with D unclear. The CDR3 loop spans 13 amino acids. The germline V gene encodes CDR1 ENHRY and CDR2 SYGVKD. V was clipped by 8 bases and J by 2 bases, with 11 bases between them. The CDR3 coding sequence is TGTGCCATCCAAGTAGTAAACACAGATACGCAGTATTTT. Translating it yields CAIQVVNTDTQYF.

The genes are TRBV7-2 and TRBJ1-1; D remains ambiguous. Between the trimmed V and J ends, which lost 3 bases and 5 bases, there was a span of 16 bases. CDR1 and CDR2 (germline): SGHTA, FQGNSA. CDR3 size: 15 residues. The CDR3 sequence: CASSLLGMGQTEAFF. CDR3 DNA sequence: TGTGCCAGCAGCTTGCTAGGAATGGGTCAGACTGAAGCTTTCTTT.

The chain combines TRBV10-2 with TRBJ2-3, with 10 bases matching TRBD2. This CDR3 region has 15 residues. The germline gives CDR1 WSHSY, CDR2 SAAADI. With V trimmed by 3 bases and J by 9 bases, 9 bases remained unmatched. This CDR3 is CASSDAAGGRGTQYF. Written as DNA, the CDR3 is TGCGCCAGCAGTGATGCAGCGGGGGGGCGGGGAACGCAGTATTTT.